The T cell receptor beta chain under discussion was sequenced for a study of early T cells in non-severe SARS-CoV-2 infection. Unique molecular identifiers tagged individual cDNA molecules. MiXCR was run by TCRdb on the 5' RACE reads, yielding one entry per CDR3 protein. Among 85,000 to 90,000 distinct CDR3 sequences listed, 11% to 15% were seen once. With 0 bases removed from V and 7 bases from J, the gap between germline ends came to 9 bases. This CDR3 contains 14 residues. Germline V gene sequence: CDR1 MNHEY, CDR2 SMNVEV (reference sequence). This clonotype was picked up a small number of times. Its antigen is currently unknown. Study-wide results and limits: The study's VDJdb matching favored anti-spike CD8 responses and missed private and CD4 specificities.

This receptor was taken from an adult who was a healthcare worker with PCR-confirmed SARS-CoV-2 infection or an uninfected control (not recorded which). The specimen was whole blood. V gene TRBV27 combines with J gene TRBJ1-4; D uncertain. For the CDR3, the DNA is TGTGCCAGCAGTTTATCGAAGCACGCTGAAAAACTGTTTTTT. Protein: CASSLSKHAEKLFF.